The following is a TCR beta chain sequence with its context. This specimen comes from a study of blood T cell repertoires in COVID-19. Germline V CDR1 and CDR2: SNHLY, FYNNEI. There are 16 residues in the CDR3. Losses at the gene ends were 1 base for V and 3 bases for J; bases not matched to a gene: 3. Participant reports of clinical history set cohort assignment. Original methodology: It was from reference gene primer amplification that nucleated cell counts were estimated. Repertoires were generated with immunoSEQ multiplex PCR, while TCRdb's copy carries only in-frame clones and drops some. V and J calls and clone size are given by that table; D and trimming were obtained from the DNA. The sample yields 490,000 or so clones, around nine tenths seen once.

The clonotype was recovered from a woman aged 60-70 years who had recovered from COVID-19. This chain connects TRBV2 to TRBJ2-3; 11 positions match TRBD1. Sequenced sample: PBMCs or T cells enriched from blood (not recorded which). The CDR3 DNA sequence: TGTGCCAGCAGTGAAGGGTGGGACAGGGGGACAGATACGCAGTATTTT. Translating it yields CASSEGWDRGTDTQYF.